The present T cell receptor (beta chain) was sequenced within a study of cytomegalovirus exposure and HLA in healthy donors. The overall study: Roughly 80% of 300 to 450 genotyped donors fell in the Caucasian-associated ancestry cluster. Overall study findings and caveats: A later analysis reported that several of the most significant clusters appeared to be linked to common viral pathogens, among them Epstein-Barr virus.

Germline CDR1 SNHLY, CDR2 FYNNEI. CDR3 length: 13 residues. V lost 7 bases, J lost 10 bases, and 10 bases stayed unmatched. PCR was performed using 60 Vbeta and 13 Jbeta primers. Assay: immunoSEQ multiplex PCR; the TCRdb copy retains only in-frame clones and omits some. This sample has roughly 93,000 clones; roughly 77% occur once, and the top ten carry 7.3%. This clone was detected a few times. Its target is unknown. The sequence derives from a man under 40 in good health and CMV-seronegative. The sample consisted of PBMCs. The V call is TRBV2, the J call TRBJ1-1, with 9 bases matching TRBD1. This CDR3 is CASKARDRATAFF. The CDR3, as DNA: TGTGCCAGCAAGGCCCGGGACAGGGCTACAGCTTTCTTT.